This T cell receptor (beta chain) was obtained from a study of PD-1 blockade in classical Hodgkin lymphoma. Whole-study findings and limits: By cycle point C4D1, TCR diversity had risen significantly in CD4+ cells (but not CD8+ cells).

Following autologous stem cell transplantation, relapse occurred in every patient, and exposure to brentuximab vedotin varied. The patients, who had relapsed/refractory classical Hodgkin lymphoma, achieved best responses of complete response, partial response or progressive disease. In germline, CDR1 is MDHEN, CDR2 SYDVKM. There are 14 residues in the CDR3. Trimming removed 5 bases from V and 2 bases from J, with 10 bases in between. TCRdb's copy holds only in-frame clones and misses some; the assay was immunoSEQ multiplex PCR. The sample lists about 26,000 clones, over 60% occurring once. Regarding this clone: The antigen remains unidentified.

The J gene is TRBJ1-5, the V gene TRBV28; perhaps TRBD1 as D (6 bases). This TCR was sampled from a human donor with classical Hodgkin lymphoma. Sequencing used peripheral blood mononuclear cells (PBMCs), obtained before the second cycle of nivolumab. As DNA, the CDR3 is TGTGCCAGCAGTAGGGGGTTCGGCAATCAGCCCCAGCATTTT. Protein product: CASSRGFGNQPQHF.